The source of this T cell receptor (beta chain) is a study of shared clonotypes between healthy human individuals. It was roughly 210 ng DNA, around 32,000 T cell genomes, that sorted-subset replicate PCRs used. The assay was immunoSEQ multiplex PCR, and TCRdb's table has in-frame clones only and misses some. Here the sample spans about 300,000 clones, around 72% being singletons. Study outcomes and limitations: Naive subsets, compared against memory subsets, generally had larger estimated richness values. Among several donors, approximately 5% of naive CD4 clonotypes were found in common.

CDR3 length equals 15 residues. Per the germline V gene, CDR1 is MDHEN and CDR2 is SYDVKM. With V trimmed by 6 bases and J by 7 bases, 10 bases remained unmatched. In regard to this clone: Its antigen is undetermined.

Splitting the CD4+ cells yielded a CD45RA+ naive subset and a CD45RA-negative memory subset. Sequencing was done on a sample of memory CD4+ T cells sorted from blood. The subset is: CD45RA-negative fraction. The origin of this receptor is a young man in good health. The chain combines TRBV28 with TRBJ2-7; the match to TRBD2 covers 12 bases. For the CDR3, the DNA is TGTGCCAGCAGCCAACTAGCGGGAGGCACTGGGGAGCAGTACTTC. Protein: CASSQLAGGTGEQYF.